Reported below is one T cell receptor (beta chain). This specimen belongs to a study of blood T cell repertoires in COVID-19. Study as a whole: The analysed material was cDNA or gDNA that came from T cells, B-cell-depleted T cells, or PBMCs.

The table came from immunoSEQ multiplex PCR; TCRdb's copy has only in-frame clones and leaves some out. The sample holds roughly 32,000 clones, less than 95% seen once. The CDR3 is 15 residues long. Trimming took 6 bases from V and 6 from J; bases not matched to a gene: 6. Germline V CDR1 and CDR2: MNHEY, SVGEGT. The clonotype comes from an elderly man with acute or convalescent COVID-19. What was sequenced was peripheral blood. This chain links TRBV6-2 or TRBV6-3 with TRBJ2-5; 14 bases align to TRBD2. For the CDR3, the DNA is TGTGCCAGCAGCCCGGGACTAGCGGGGGCGCAGACCCAGTACTTC. It specifies CASSPGLAGAQTQYF.